The TCR beta chain under discussion was sequenced for a study of T cells in Graves' hyperthyroidism and ophthalmopathy. RNA transcripts served as the template for amplifying TCR beta CDR3 regions. A first-round RT-PCR of the TCR CDR3 used the HTBI primer set. TCRdb reprocessed the multiplex PCR reads via MiXCR and lists one record per CDR3 protein. The sample lists a few hundred thousand distinct CDR3 sequences; around an eighth were seen once. In germline, CDR1 is SEHNR, CDR2 FQNEAQ (reference sequence). The CDR3 loop spans 15 amino acids. Losses at the gene ends were 0 bases for V and 10 bases for J; bases not matched to a gene: 8. This clonotype was counted a few times.

Sequenced sample: blood. This sequence was found in a woman between 18 and 29 years old with Graves' hyperthyroidism. The rearrangement uses TRBV7-9 and TRBJ2-1; 8 bases map to TRBD2. In DNA form, the CDR3 reads TGTGCCAGCAGCTTAGCTTCCGGGAGGGCCCGGGAGCAGTTCTTC. This codes for CASSLASGRAREQFF. The full variable domain, rest sourced from reference TRBV7-9 and TRBJ2-1, is DTGVSQNPRHKITKRGQNVTFRCDPISEHNRLYWYRQTLGQGPEFLTYFQNEAQLEKSRLLSDRFSAERPKGSFSTLEIQRTEQGDSAMYLCASSLASGRAREQFFGPGTRLTVL.